This T cell receptor beta chain was found in a study of shared clonotypes between healthy human individuals. Broader study findings: A few donors had about 5.1% of their naive CD4 clonotypes in common.

Germline V gene lookup returns CDR1 MNHNS and CDR2 SASEGT. The CDR3 length is 12 residues. V was clipped by 5 bases and J by 3 bases, with 7 bases between them. Sorted-subset replicate PCRs used approximately 200 ng of genomic DNA. This amount corresponded to approximately 30,000 T cell genomes. Profiled with immunoSEQ multiplex PCR; TCRdb holds only in-frame clones, not every one. Among some 1.1 million clones listed, 60% to 80% were seen once. Of note for this clone: The antigen remains undetermined.

Donors had no recently reported acute infections or vaccinations and were HIV-negative. Sequenced material: memory CD4+ T cells from PBMCs. Documented subset: CD45RA-negative fraction. The clonotype was recovered from a young man in good health. Some clones in this sample may be carry-over from other donors' samples. The chain joins TRBV6-1 to TRBJ1-1, with D uncertain. CDR3 sequence (DNA): TGTGCCAGCAGTTTCGGGGACACTGAAGCTTTCTTT. Translated: CASSFGDTEAFF.